What follows describes a single T cell receptor (beta chain). Its target is unknown. The ends were cut back, 1 base at V and 4 bases at J, with 15 bases in the middle. Germline V gene lookup returns CDR1 LNHDA and CDR2 SQIVND (reference sequence). This CDR3 is 16 amino acids long. These data come from a study of cytomegalovirus exposure and HLA in healthy donors. General observations from the study: As a later analysis showed, a missense DCLRE1C variant was linked to trimming of TCR beta V- and J-genes. Presence/absence analyses took donor sequencing depth as roughly uniform. Being productive about 87% or about 30% of the time was typical of most TCR beta V segments in an earlier analysis.

PCR primers comprised 60 Vbeta and 13 Jbeta primers. Some clones are missing from TCRdb's copy, which holds only in-frame ones; the method was immunoSEQ multiplex PCR. The data contain around 130,000 clones, roughly 70% of them singletons. Sequenced input: PBMCs. The clonotype was recovered from a man aged 35 to 55 in good health and CMV-seropositive. The chain employs TRBV19 and TRBJ2-3, with D perhaps TRBD1 (6 bases). The CDR3 DNA reads as TGTGCCAGTAGTATAGCCTTGGGACAAGGAGCAGATACGCAGTATTTT. Its protein product is CASSIALGQGADTQYF.